These 5 T cell receptor beta chains originate from one sample sequenced in a study of Ad26.COV2.S vaccination and SARS-CoV-2 variants (dated by TCRdb to the early 2020s). To prepare the library, the immunoSEQ multiplex PCR assay was applied. Held by TCRdb, this immuneACCESS table contains in-frame sequences only and omits some clones. Under half of the omission traces to an unresolved V gene where checked; the cause of the rest is unknown. Within this sample are about 350,000 clones, with 86% of them counted one time only. The top ten clones comprise about 11% of the sample. The intended sense of this specimen's treatment or condition label: roughly 20 received Ad26.COV2.S at low or high dose, single or two shots; 5 received placebo; per-sample allocation not given. For vaccine and placebo recipients, the sequenced repertoires came from samples collected on day 63 after the first injection. Sequenced material: peripheral blood, taken in a trial of Ad26.COV2.S vaccine versus placebo. The receptors come from a person aged 18-60 years who received the Ad26.COV2.S COVID-19 vaccine or a placebo.

This sequence joins TRBV5-6 and TRBJ2-7; D ambiguous. This CDR3 is 13 amino acids long. Germline CDR1 reads SGHDT; CDR2 reads YYEEEE. The ends were cut back, 4 bases at V and 3 bases at J, with 11 bases in the middle. CDR3: CASSPYEGYEQYF. CDR3 sequence (DNA): TGTGCCAGCAGCCCATACGAAGGCTACGAGCAGTACTTC.

This clone was seen a single time. The chain recombines TRBV6-5 with TRBJ2-7, with D unclear. The germline CDR1 and CDR2 sequences are MNHEY and SVGAGI. Trimming removed 9 bases at V and 0 bases at J, with 6 bases between. The CDR3 totals 11 residues. The CDR3 region has the DNA TGTGCCAGTCGGAGCTCCTACGAGCAGTACTTC. Protein sequence: CASRSSYEQYF.

The chain is built from TRBV7-2 and TRBJ2-1, with D unclear. The length of the CDR3 is 17 residues. Germline-derived CDR1 and CDR2 are SGHTA and FQGNSA. V lost 4 bases and J 8 bases, leaving 24 bases between the germline ends. Here the CDR3 reads CASSSQQTIVAAHEQFF. The CDR3 nucleotides read TGTGCCAGCAGCTCCCAACAAACCATTGTGGCAGCCCATGAGCAGTTCTTC.

The chain uses TRBV10-3 and TRBJ1-5; the D gene is possibly TRBD1 (6 bases). This CDR3 comprises 15 residues. Trimming took off 4 bases at V and 7 bases at J, with 17 bases between the two ends. From germline, CDR1 is ENHRY and CDR2 SYGVKD. The CDR3 coding sequence is TGTGCCATCAGTGGGGTGGGGGGCTTGCACCAGCCCCAGCATTTT. Translation: CAISGVGGLHQPQHF.

As regards this clone: Within the sample, other DNA sequences also encode this same CDR3. V is TRBV7-9 and J is TRBJ2-7; D is ambiguous. The CDR3 totals 13 residues. Per germline, CDR1 SEHNR and CDR2 FQNEAQ (reference sequence). Trimming took 0 bases from V and 2 from J, leaving 5 bases between them. The CDR3 DNA is TGTGCCAGCAGCTTAGCAGGAACCTACGAGCAGTACTTC. This encodes CASSLAGTYEQYF.